This T cell receptor beta chain was retrieved from a study of cytomegalovirus exposure and HLA in healthy donors. The wider study: About 200 million T cells yielded 117 million unique TCR beta sequences in earlier analysis. Of some 360 genotyped donors, approximately 84% clustered with self-reported Caucasian donors.

Primers included in the PCR were 60 Vbeta and 13 Jbeta primers. The table came from immunoSEQ multiplex PCR; TCRdb's copy has only in-frame clones and leaves some out. The table lists 150,000 to 200,000 clones, about three quarters of them singletons. Study-wide results and caveats: For most subjects, TCR beta sequences were reported to predict HLA-A and HLA-B alleles with accuracy.

About this clone: No antigen is known for it.

CDR1 and CDR2 from the germline V gene are SQVTM and ANQGSEA. CDR3 length: 13 residues. The V gene end was trimmed by 6 bases and the J gene end by 4 bases; junction bases not matched to a gene: 7. This TCR was sampled from a woman aged 25 to 39 in good health and CMV-seropositive. The specimen was PBMCs. This chain links TRBV29-1 with TRBJ2-3; 7 bases fit TRBD2. The CDR3, as DNA: TGCAGCGTAGAGCGACTAGCCTCAGATACGCAGTATTTT. This gives the protein CSVERLASDTQYF.